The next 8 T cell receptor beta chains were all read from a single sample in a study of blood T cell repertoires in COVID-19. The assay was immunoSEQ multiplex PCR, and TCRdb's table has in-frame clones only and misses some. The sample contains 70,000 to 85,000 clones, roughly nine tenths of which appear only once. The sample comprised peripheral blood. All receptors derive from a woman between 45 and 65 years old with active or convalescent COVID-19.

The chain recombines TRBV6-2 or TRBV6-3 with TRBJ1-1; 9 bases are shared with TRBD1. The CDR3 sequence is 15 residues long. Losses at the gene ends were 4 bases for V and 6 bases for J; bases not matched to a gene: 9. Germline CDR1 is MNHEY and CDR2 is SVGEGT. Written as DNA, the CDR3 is TGTGCCAGCAGTTCATCGGACAGGGGTGTAGCTGAAGCTTTCTTT. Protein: CASSSSDRGVAEAFF.

The CDR3 loop is CASAEAWVNTEAFF. Here the CDR3 DNA reads TGTGCCAGCGCCGAGGCCTGGGTGAACACTGAAGCTTTCTTT. The chain uses TRBV6-5 and TRBJ1-1, with D hard to call. This CDR3 region has 14 residues. V was cut by 8 bases and J by 0 bases, with 13 bases left in between. Germline V gene lookup returns CDR1 MNHEY and CDR2 SVGAGI.

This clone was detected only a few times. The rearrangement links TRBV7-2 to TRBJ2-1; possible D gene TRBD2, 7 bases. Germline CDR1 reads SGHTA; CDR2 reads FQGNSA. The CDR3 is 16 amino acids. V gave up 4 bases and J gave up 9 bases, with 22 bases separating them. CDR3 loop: CASSSHGGGTRGEQFF. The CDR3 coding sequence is TGTGCCAGCAGCTCCCACGGCGGGGGCACCAGGGGTGAGCAGTTCTTC.

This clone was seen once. The CDR3 here is CATSRDLAGGSTDTQYF. DNA of the CDR3: TGTGCCACCAGCAGAGACTTAGCGGGGGGTAGCACAGATACGCAGTATTTT. The rearrangement joins TRBV15 to TRBJ2-3; 10 bases are a match to TRBD2. Germline V CDR1 and CDR2: LNHNV, YYDKDF (reference sequence). This CDR3 comprises 17 residues. Trimming at V came to 0 bases and at J to 0 bases, leaving 3 bases not matched to a gene.

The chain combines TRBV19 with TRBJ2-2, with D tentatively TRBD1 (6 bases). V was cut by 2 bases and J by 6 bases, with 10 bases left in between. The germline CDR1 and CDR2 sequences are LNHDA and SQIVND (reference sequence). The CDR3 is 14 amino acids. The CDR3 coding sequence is TGTGCCAGTAGTATAACAGGGCGAGCCGGGGAGCTGTTTTTT. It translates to CASSITGRAGELFF.

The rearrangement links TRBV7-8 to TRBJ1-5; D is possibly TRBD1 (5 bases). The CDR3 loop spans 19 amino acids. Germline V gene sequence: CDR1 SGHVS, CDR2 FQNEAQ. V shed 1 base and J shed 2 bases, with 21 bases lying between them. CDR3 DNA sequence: TGTGCCAGCAGCTTAGTCGCGGTGCGGGGGGATAAAGGCAATCAGCCCCAGCATTTT. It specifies CASSLVAVRGDKGNQPQHF.

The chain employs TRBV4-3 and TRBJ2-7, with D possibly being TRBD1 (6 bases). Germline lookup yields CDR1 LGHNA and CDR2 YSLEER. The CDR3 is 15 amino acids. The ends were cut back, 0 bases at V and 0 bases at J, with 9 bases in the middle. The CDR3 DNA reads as TGCGCCAGCAGCCAAGATTTGGACAGCTCCTACGAGCAGTACTTC. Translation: CASSQDLDSSYEQYF.

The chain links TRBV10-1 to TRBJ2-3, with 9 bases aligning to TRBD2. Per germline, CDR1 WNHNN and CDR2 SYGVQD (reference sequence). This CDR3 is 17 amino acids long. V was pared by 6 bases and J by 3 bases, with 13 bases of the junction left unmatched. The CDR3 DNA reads TGCGCCAGCAGACTGCTTTGCGGGGGGGCCTTGACAGATACGCAGTATTTT. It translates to CASRLLCGGALTDTQYF.